The 8 T cell receptor beta chains below come from one sample, sequenced in a study of T-cell memory formation after mild COVID-19. MiXCR, applied by TCRdb to the 5' RACE reads, yields one record per CDR3 protein. This table holds a few hundred thousand distinct CDR3 sequences, roughly 25% found once. The sample consisted of PBMCs or a T cell subset sorted from them (not recorded which). The receptor set was obtained from an adult woman who had mild COVID-19 (a few samples of this study predate the infection). Cell type and time point are not known.

This chain uses TRBV9 with TRBJ2-7, with no clear D. The CDR3 extends over 14 amino acids. V gave up 2 bases and J gave up 7 bases, with 16 bases separating them. Germline CDR1 reads SGDLS; CDR2 reads YYNGEE. CDR3 bases: TGTGCCAGCAGCGTTTCCCCCCGTCCGGAAGAGCAGTACTTC. This encodes CASSVSPRPEEQYF. The full variable domain, with the rest looked up from reference TRBV9 and TRBJ2-7, is DSGVTQTPKHLITATGQRVTLRCSPRSGDLSVYWYQQSLDQGLQFLIQYYNGEERAKGNILERFSAQQFPDLHSELNLSSLELGDSALYFCASSVSPRPEEQYFGPGTRLTVT.

As to this clonotype: An end of the junction does not agree with germline; a read error may underlie this. The chain employs TRBV6-4 and TRBJ2-3, with a weak D call TRBD1 (5 bases). CDR3 length: 14 amino acids. Germline V gene lookup returns CDR1 MRHNA and CDR2 SNTAGT. The CDR3 bases are TGTGCCAGCAGTGAATCGTGGGGCACGGATACGCAGTATTTT. Residues: CASSESWGTDTQYF.

The table lists this clonotype with a few counts. The chain is built from TRBV6-2 or TRBV6-3 and TRBJ2-5; D is possibly TRBD2 (6 bases). The CDR3 consists of 17 residues. V was trimmed by 3 bases and J by 5 bases, leaving 22 bases between them. Germline V lookup: CDR1 MNHEY, CDR2 SVGEGT. CDR3 amino acids: CASSYSLSGRDRETQYF. The CDR3 DNA reads TGTGCCAGCAGTTATAGTCTTAGCGGCAGGGATCGGGAGACCCAGTACTTC.

The sample holds many counts of this clonotype. The chain employs TRBV20-1 and TRBJ2-3; the match to TRBD1 covers 8 bases. This CDR3 has 15 residues. Per germline, CDR1 DFQATT and CDR2 SNEGSKA (reference sequence). V lost 3 bases and J lost 4; bases outside the gene matches: 9. The DNA of the CDR3 is TGCAGTGCTAGGCCCGGGACAGGAAGGTCAGATACGCAGTATTTT. Its translation: CSARPGTGRSDTQYF.

The rearrangement joins TRBV11-2 to TRBJ2-5, with D possibly matching TRBD2 (6 bases). The germline CDR1 and CDR2 sequences are SGHAT and FQNNGV. This CDR3 has 15 residues. Trimming removed 1 base from V and 5 bases from J, with 14 bases in between. CDR3 loop: CASSLVLEGGETQYF. The CDR3 coding sequence is TGTGCCAGCAGCTTAGTATTGGAGGGTGGGGAGACCCAGTACTTC.

The CDR3 loop is CASSAERGWTEAFF. Written as DNA, the CDR3 is TGCGCCAGCAGCGCCGAACGGGGATGGACTGAAGCTTTCTTT. The rearrangement uses TRBV5-1 and TRBJ1-1; D not certain. With 4 bases removed from V and 5 bases from J, the gap between germline ends came to 15 bases. In germline, CDR1 is SGHRS, CDR2 YFSETQ. There are 14 residues in the CDR3.

In its sample, this clonotype was seen a few times. CDR3 region: CSVEDPSGQGETTTDTQYF. In DNA form, the CDR3 reads TGCAGCGTTGAAGATCCTAGCGGGCAGGGGGAGACAACAACAGATACGCAGTATTTT. The rearrangement joins TRBV29-1 to TRBJ2-3, with a tentative D call TRBD2 (8 bases). Per the germline V gene, CDR1 is SQVTM and CDR2 is ANQGSEA. V lost 0 bases to trimming and J lost 3 bases, with 25 bases between them. The CDR3 sequence is 19 residues long.

The chain employs TRBV7-2 and TRBJ1-4, with TRBD1 matching over 7 bases. Trimming cost V 5 bases and J 6 bases; bases outside gene matches: 9. The length of the CDR3 is 15 residues. Germline CDR1 reads SGHTA; CDR2 reads FQGNSA. The DNA for the CDR3 is TGTGCCAGCAGCGTGAAAGGGGGCGCCGATGAAAAACTGTTTTTT. It specifies CASSVKGGADEKLFF.